These 24 T cell receptor beta chains were sequenced from one sample in a study of blood T cells in healthy people across ages. Then a second PCR, running roughly 7 to 12 cycles, was carried out with a sample-barcoded 5' primer and a J-beta primer mix. From the 5' RACE reads, TCRdb called clonotypes with MiXCR, one entry per CDR3 protein. This table holds 800,000 to 950,000 distinct CDR3 sequences, 25% to 30% found once. These data were also filed under a second study, of T cells of mothers and their children.

Input material: blood. The receptors shown here come from a woman between 40 and 55 years old in good health.

This clonotype showed up just a few times. A read error may produce the germline difference seen at one junction end. The chain links TRBV27 to TRBJ1-2; D gene ambiguous. Looked up from germline, CDR1 is MNHEY and CDR2 is SMNVEV (reference sequence). The CDR3 has 13 residues. The CDR3 DNA reads TGTGCCAGCAGTTCCACTCGCTCCGGAGGCTGCACCTTC. This sequence encodes CASSSTRSGGCTF.

This clonotype was recorded many times. The chain is built from TRBV9 and TRBJ2-7, with TRBD2 matching 11 bases. The CDR3 is 14 residues long. CDR1 is SGDLS and CDR2 is YYNGEE in the germline V gene. The V gene end was trimmed by 0 bases and the J gene end by 6 bases; junction bases not matched to a gene: 2. This CDR3 reads CASSVEGTSGEQYF. The CDR3 coding sequence is TGTGCCAGCAGCGTAGAAGGGACTAGCGGCGAGCAGTACTTC.

The J gene is TRBJ2-1, the V gene TRBV9; D possibly corresponds to TRBD2 (6 bases). V was cut by 4 bases and J by 10 bases, with 15 bases left in between. Per germline, CDR1 SGDLS and CDR2 YYNGEE. This CDR3 is 13 amino acids long. CDR3 in amino acids: CASSLEGRWEQFF. For the CDR3, the DNA is TGTGCCAGCAGCTTGGAGGGCCGGTGGGAGCAGTTCTTC.

This clonotype was found many times. The chain is built from TRBV27 and TRBJ1-2, with 8 bases that match TRBD1. The ends lost 5 bases at V and 4 bases at J; junction bases unmatched: 18. This CDR3 has 18 amino acids. Germline CDR1 reads MNHEY; CDR2 reads SMNVEV (reference sequence). Written as DNA, the CDR3 is TGTGCCAGCAGTAAATCGTTCGGGACAGGATTCCTCGGCTATGGCTACACCTTC. This sequence encodes CASSKSFGTGFLGYGYTF.

The chain recombines TRBV7-9 with TRBJ1-5; perhaps TRBD1 as D (5 bases). The CDR3 consists of 13 residues. Germline V gives CDR1 SEHNR, CDR2 FQNEAQ (reference sequence). The V end lost 5 bases, the J end lost 5 bases, and 10 bases lay between the germline ends. The CDR3 nucleotides read TGTGCCAGCAGCCGCGGAGGGGATCAGCCCCAGCATTTT. Translation gives CASSRGGDQPQHF.

V is TRBV20-1 and J is TRBJ2-5; 8 nucleotides line up with TRBD1. Germline-derived CDR1 and CDR2 are DFQATT and SNEGSKA (reference sequence). This CDR3 is 14 amino acids long. After removal of 4 bases from V and 2 bases from J, the junction contained 6 bases not matched to a gene. Written as DNA, the CDR3 is TGCAGTGCTATACCGGGACAGGCTCAAGAGACCCAGTACTTC. Amino acids: CSAIPGQAQETQYF.

Many counts were recorded for this clonotype. J is TRBJ2-1 and V is TRBV6-5; D may be TRBD2 (7 bases). The CDR3 sequence is 14 residues long. CDR1 MNHEY and CDR2 SVGAGI come from the germline V gene. The ends were cut back, 7 bases at V and 2 bases at J, with 12 bases in the middle. CDR3 nucleotide sequence: TGTGCCAGCACCGGCGGGGGCCCCTACAATGAGCAGTTCTTC. Amino acid sequence: CASTGGGPYNEQFF.

This clonotype was detected many times. The rearrangement uses TRBV7-9 and TRBJ2-4, with D possibly being TRBD2 (5 bases). The V gene lost 3 bases and the J gene lost 6 bases, with 12 bases spanning the gap. The CDR3 has 14 amino acids. CDR1 is SEHNR, CDR2 FQNEAQ, per germline (reference sequence). This CDR3 is CASSLEEMGNIQYF. CDR3 in DNA: TGTGCCAGCAGCTTGGAGGAGATGGGAAACATTCAGTACTTC.

This chain uses TRBV2 with TRBJ1-1, with D hard to call. Germline-derived CDR1 and CDR2 are SNHLY and FYNNEI. Trimming removed 3 bases at V and 11 bases at J, with 10 bases between. The CDR3 is made up of 11 amino acids. The CDR3 bases are TGTGCCAGCAGTGAGCTGGTATGGGCTTTCTTT. It yields the protein CASSELVWAFF.

This clonotype was picked up many times. This chain joins TRBV10-3 and TRBJ2-7; D is perhaps TRBD2 (6 bases). V was trimmed by 6 bases and J by 1 base, leaving 13 bases between them. Germline CDR1 ENHRY, CDR2 SYGVKD. This CDR3 comprises 14 residues. The CDR3 reads CAIRETGTSYEQYF. In DNA, the CDR3 is TGTGCCATCAGGGAGACCGGGACTTCCTACGAGCAGTACTTC.

This clonotype was observed many times. The V gene is TRBV5-1, the J gene TRBJ2-7, with D perhaps being TRBD1 or TRBD2 (5 bases each). CDR3 length equals 12 residues. Germline V gene lookup returns CDR1 SGHRS and CDR2 YFSETQ. Trimming left V 5 bases short and J 0 bases short, with 6 bases between. The CDR3 nucleotides are TGCGCCAGCAGAGGGACCTCCTACGAGCAGTACTTC. Translation gives CASRGTSYEQYF.

At least ten counts were recorded for this clonotype. The rearrangement uses TRBV5-1 and TRBJ2-1; D gene ambiguous. CDR1 and CDR2 (germline): SGHRS, YFSETQ. The V and J ends lost 0 bases and 8 bases respectively, with 15 bases between them. This CDR3 contains 15 residues. The CDR3 coding sequence is TGCGCCAGCAGCTTGGAAGGTTGGCCTCGGGATGAGCAGTTCTTC. Translation: CASSLEGWPRDEQFF.

This clonotype was counted a few times. The V gene is TRBV27, the J gene TRBJ1-5; no firm D call. Trimming cost V 0 bases and J 6 bases, with 6 bases left between them. The CDR3 runs 13 residues. The germline V gene has CDR1 MNHEY and CDR2 SMNVEV (reference sequence). The CDR3 nucleotides read TGTGCCAGCAGTTTATCGACTGCTCAGCCCCAGCATTTT. It encodes CASSLSTAQPQHF.

This clonotype was recorded many times. This sequence joins TRBV24-1 and TRBJ2-7; 9 nucleotides match TRBD2. The V gene end was trimmed by 5 bases and the J gene end by 3 bases; junction bases not matched to a gene: 10. CDR1 is KGHDR and CDR2 is SFDVKD in the germline V gene. The CDR3 is made up of 16 amino acids. The CDR3 nucleotides read TGTGCCACCAGTGCCGTGGGGCCAGCGGGGGGCTACGAGCAGTACTTC. Translated: CATSAVGPAGGYEQYF.

On this clonotype: At one boundary the junction diverges from the germline segment, which might be a read error. This chain joins TRBV12-3 or TRBV12-4 and TRBJ1-5, with no clear D. The CDR3 loop spans 13 amino acids. In DNA, the CDR3 is TGTGCCTGCAGTCTACAAAGCAATCAGCCCCAGCATTTT. Its protein product is CACSLQSNQPQHF.

This clonotype was counted ten times or more. The chain combines TRBV29-1 with TRBJ1-2, with D unclear. Germline V gives CDR1 SQVTM, CDR2 ANQGSEA. Trimming removed 2 bases at V and 2 bases at J, with 12 bases between. The CDR3 sequence is 14 residues long. The CDR3 protein is CSVENSAGNYGYTF. The DNA of the CDR3 is TGCAGCGTTGAAAATTCGGCGGGGAACTATGGCTACACCTTC.

As regards this clonotype: Given a much more abundant clone one base away, this may be a read error. The chain links TRBV29-1 to TRBJ2-2; D could derive from TRBD1 or TRBD2 (6 bases each). The CDR3 spans 16 residues. Germline loops: CDR1 SQVTM, CDR2 ANQGSEA. The CDR3: CGVKLAVGGPTGELFF. DNA of the CDR3: TGCGGCGTCAAACTAGCTGTTGGGGGGCCAACCGGGGAGCTGTTTTTT.

The table lists this clonotype with a few counts. The rearrangement uses TRBV11-2 and TRBJ2-7, with D unclear. Germline V gives CDR1 SGHAT, CDR2 FQNNGV. V lost 7 bases, J lost 2 bases, and 12 bases lay in between. This CDR3 is built from 13 residues. The CDR3 loop is CASTSVGPYEQYF. In nucleotides, the CDR3 is TGTGCCAGCACCTCCGTTGGGCCCTACGAGCAGTACTTC.

This clonotype was seen more than once but under ten times. The chain combines TRBV9 with TRBJ1-4; perhaps TRBD1 as D (6 bases). V was trimmed by 3 bases and J by 8 bases, leaving 20 bases between them. Germline values: CDR1 SGDLS, CDR2 YYNGEE. The CDR3 sequence is 16 residues long. The CDR3 spells CASSDPLQGHTEKLFF. The DNA of the CDR3 is TGTGCCAGCAGCGACCCTTTACAGGGACATACAGAAAAACTGTTTTTT.

V usage is TRBV14 and J usage is TRBJ1-2; TRBD1 matches at 9 bases. There are 15 residues in the CDR3. V was pared by 1 base and J by 4 bases, with 4 bases of the junction left unmatched. The V gene's germline CDR1 is SGHDN and CDR2 FVKESK. CDR3 DNA sequence: TGTGCCAGCAGCCAAGCCGGGACAGGGCCCTATGGCTACACCTTC. Amino acids: CASSQAGTGPYGYTF.

The chain combines TRBV5-5 with TRBJ1-4; D uncertain. Germline-derived CDR1 and CDR2 are SGHKS and YYEKEE (reference sequence). There are 15 residues in the CDR3. V lost 4 bases and J lost 8, with 18 bases in between. The CDR3 spells CASSPGWIRREKLFF. Here the CDR3 DNA reads TGTGCCAGCAGCCCCGGATGGATAAGACGGGAAAAACTGTTTTTT.

The sample holds many counts of this clonotype. The rearrangement links TRBV18 to TRBJ2-3; D remains unclear. The CDR3 runs 13 residues. From germline, CDR1 is KGHSH and CDR2 LQKENI. Trimming removed 2 bases at V and 5 bases at J, with 8 bases between. The CDR3 loop reads CASSPDNLDTQYF. The CDR3 DNA is TGTGCCAGCTCACCAGATAACCTAGATACGCAGTATTTT. The full variable domain, rest sourced from reference TRBV18 and TRBJ2-3, is NAGVMQNPRHLVRRRGQEARLRCSPMKGHSHVYWYRQLPEEGLKFMVYLQKENIIDESGMPKERFSAEFPKEGPSILRIQQVVRGDSAAYFCASSPDNLDTQYFGPGTRLTVL.

This clonotype was seen a single time. A much larger clone sits a single nucleotide away, making a read error possible. This chain uses TRBV29-1 with TRBJ2-7; D possibly corresponds to TRBD1 (8 bases). CDR3 size: 14 residues. Trimming left V 7 bases short and J 3 bases short, with 19 bases between. CDR1 is SQVTM and CDR2 is ANQGSEA in the germline V gene. The CDR3 DNA is TGCAGCGGTGTGGGGGGGGGACAGGACTACGAGCAGTACTTC. The encoded protein is CSGVGGGQDYEQYF.

The chain recombines TRBV5-1 with TRBJ2-7, with 10 bases identical to TRBD2. This CDR3 comprises 15 residues. After removal of 3 bases from V and 2 bases from J, the junction contained 5 bases not matched to a gene. CDR1 and CDR2 (germline): SGHRS, YFSETQ. The DNA of the CDR3 is TGCGCCAGCAGCTACTCCGGGACTAGCGCCTACGAGCAGTACTTC. Amino acid sequence: CASSYSGTSAYEQYF.